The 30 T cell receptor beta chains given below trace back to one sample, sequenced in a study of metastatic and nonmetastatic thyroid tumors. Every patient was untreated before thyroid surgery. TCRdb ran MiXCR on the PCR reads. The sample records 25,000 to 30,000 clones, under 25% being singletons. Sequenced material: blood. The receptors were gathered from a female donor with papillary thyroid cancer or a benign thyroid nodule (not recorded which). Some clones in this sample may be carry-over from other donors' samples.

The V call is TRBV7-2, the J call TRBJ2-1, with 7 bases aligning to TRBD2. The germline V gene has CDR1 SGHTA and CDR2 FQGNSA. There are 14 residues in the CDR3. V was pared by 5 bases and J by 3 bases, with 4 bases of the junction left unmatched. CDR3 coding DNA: TGTGCCAGCAGCCGGACTAGGGGCTACAATGAGCAGTTCTTC. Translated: CASSRTRGYNEQFF.

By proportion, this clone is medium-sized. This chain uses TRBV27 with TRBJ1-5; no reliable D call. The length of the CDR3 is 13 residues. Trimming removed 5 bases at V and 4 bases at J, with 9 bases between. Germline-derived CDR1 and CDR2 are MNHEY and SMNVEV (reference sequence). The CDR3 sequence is CASSLVKNQPQHF. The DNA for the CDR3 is TGTGCCAGCAGTCTCGTTAAGAATCAGCCCCAGCATTTT.

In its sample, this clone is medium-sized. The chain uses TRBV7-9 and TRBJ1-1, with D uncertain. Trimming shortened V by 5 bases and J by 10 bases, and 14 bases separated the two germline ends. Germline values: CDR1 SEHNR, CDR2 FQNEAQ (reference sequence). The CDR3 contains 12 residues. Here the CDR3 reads CASSTITVGAFF. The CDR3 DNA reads TGTGCCAGCAGCACCATTACAGTCGGAGCTTTCTTT.

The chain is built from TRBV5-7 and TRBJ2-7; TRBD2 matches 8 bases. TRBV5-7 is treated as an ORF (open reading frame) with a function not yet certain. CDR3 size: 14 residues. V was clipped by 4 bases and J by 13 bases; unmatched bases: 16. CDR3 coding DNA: TGTGCCAGCAGCCGGACTAGCCCGTCCTACGATCATTACTTC. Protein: CASSRTSPSYDHYF.

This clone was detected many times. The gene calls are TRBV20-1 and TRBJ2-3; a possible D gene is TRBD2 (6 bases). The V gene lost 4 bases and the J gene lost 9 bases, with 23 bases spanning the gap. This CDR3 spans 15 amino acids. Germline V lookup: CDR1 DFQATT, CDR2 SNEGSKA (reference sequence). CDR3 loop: CSATGGESPGRTQYF. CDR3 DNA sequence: TGCAGTGCTACTGGGGGAGAATCCCCAGGGAGGACGCAGTATTTT.

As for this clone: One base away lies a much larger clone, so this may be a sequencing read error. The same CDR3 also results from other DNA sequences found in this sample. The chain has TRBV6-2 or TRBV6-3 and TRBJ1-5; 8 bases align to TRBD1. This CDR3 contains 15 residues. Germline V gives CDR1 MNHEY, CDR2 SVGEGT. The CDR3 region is CASSSPGQGNQPQHF. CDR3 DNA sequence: TGCGCCAGCAGTTCCCCGGGACAGGGCAATCAGCCCCAGCATTTT.

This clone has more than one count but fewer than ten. The DNA for the CDR3 is TGTGCCAGCCAACTGGCCCGCCCTAGCGGGAGTCCAGATACGCAGTATTTT. It yields the protein CASQLARPSGSPDTQYF. The chain is built from TRBV6-5 and TRBJ2-3; 10 bases agree with TRBD2. V dropped 8 bases and J dropped 4; count of bases not matched to a gene: 15. CDR3 length: 17 residues. The V gene's germline CDR1 is MNHEY and CDR2 SVGAGI.

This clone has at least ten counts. CDR3 nucleotide sequence: TGCGCCAGCAGCTTGTCCCTACTAGCGAGCTCCTACAATGAGCAGTTCTTC. This gives the protein CASSLSLLASSYNEQFF. The V gene is TRBV5-1, the J gene TRBJ2-1; 7 bases align to TRBD2. The germline gives CDR1 SGHRS, CDR2 YFSETQ. The CDR3 has 17 residues. Trimming removed 1 base from V and 0 bases from J; junction bases left unmatched: 7.

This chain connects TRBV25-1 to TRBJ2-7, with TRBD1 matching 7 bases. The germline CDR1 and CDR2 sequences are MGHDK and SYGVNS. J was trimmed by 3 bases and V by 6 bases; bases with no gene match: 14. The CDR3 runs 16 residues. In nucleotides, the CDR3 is TGTGCCAGCAGCAAAATCATCCGGGACAGCGACTACGAGCAGTACTTC. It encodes CASSKIIRDSDYEQYF.

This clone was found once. CDR3 protein: CAWSGGQANQPQHF. The CDR3 DNA follows: TGTGCCTGGAGTGGGGGACAGGCTAATCAGCCCCAGCATTTT. The V call is TRBV30, the J call TRBJ1-5, with 8 bases that match TRBD1. CDR3 length: 14 amino acids. The junction had 3 bases not matched to a gene; V was cut back by 1 base and J by 4 bases. Germline CDR1 and CDR2: GTSNPN and SVGIG (reference sequence). Looking up the rest from reference TRBV30 and TRBJ1-5 gives the full variable domain: SQTIHQWPATLVQPVGSPLSLECTVEGTSNPNLYWYRQAAGRGLQLLFYSVGIGQISSEVPQNLSASRPQDRQFILSSKKLLLSDSGFYLCAWSGGQANQPQHFGDGTRLSIL.

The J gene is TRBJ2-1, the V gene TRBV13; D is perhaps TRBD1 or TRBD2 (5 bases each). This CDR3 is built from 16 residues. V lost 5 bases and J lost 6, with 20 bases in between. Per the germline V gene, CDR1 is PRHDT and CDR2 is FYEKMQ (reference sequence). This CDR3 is CASSPRGDSPSNEQFF. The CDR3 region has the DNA TGTGCCAGCAGCCCGAGGGGAGACTCCCCCTCCAATGAGCAGTTCTTC. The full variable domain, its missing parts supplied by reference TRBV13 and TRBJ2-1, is AAGVIQSPRHLIKEKRETATLKCYPIPRHDTVYWYQQGPGQDPQFLISFYEKMQSDKGSIPDRFSAQQFSDYHSELNMSSLELGDSALYFCASSPRGDSPSNEQFFGPGTRLTVL.

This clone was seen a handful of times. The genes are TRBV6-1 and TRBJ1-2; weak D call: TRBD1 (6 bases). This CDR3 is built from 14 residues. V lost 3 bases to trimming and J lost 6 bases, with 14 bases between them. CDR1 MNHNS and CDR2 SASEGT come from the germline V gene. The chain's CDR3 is CASSEGGTGDGYTF. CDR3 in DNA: TGTGCCAGCAGTGAGGGGGGCACGGGTGATGGCTACACCTTC.

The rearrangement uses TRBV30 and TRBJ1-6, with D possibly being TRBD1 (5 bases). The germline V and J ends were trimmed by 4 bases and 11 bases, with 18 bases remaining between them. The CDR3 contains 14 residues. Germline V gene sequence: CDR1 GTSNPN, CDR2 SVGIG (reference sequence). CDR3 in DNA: TGTGCCTGGACTTCAGGGTGCCTGAAACCACCCCTCCACTTT. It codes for CAWTSGCLKPPLHF. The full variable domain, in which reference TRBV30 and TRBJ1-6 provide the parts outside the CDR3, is SQTIHQWPATLVQPVGSPLSLECTVEGTSNPNLYWYRQAAGRGLQLLFYSVGIGQISSEVPQNLSASRPQDRQFILSSKKLLLSDSGFYLCAWTSGCLKPPLHFGNGTRLTVT.

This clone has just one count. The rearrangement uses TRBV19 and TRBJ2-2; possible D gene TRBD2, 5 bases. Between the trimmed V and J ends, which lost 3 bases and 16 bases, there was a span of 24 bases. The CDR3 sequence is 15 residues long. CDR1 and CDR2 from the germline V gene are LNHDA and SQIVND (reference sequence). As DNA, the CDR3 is TGTGCCAGTAGTATGAAACAGCAAAACACCGGGAAGCCGTTTTTT. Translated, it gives CASSMKQQNTGKPFF.

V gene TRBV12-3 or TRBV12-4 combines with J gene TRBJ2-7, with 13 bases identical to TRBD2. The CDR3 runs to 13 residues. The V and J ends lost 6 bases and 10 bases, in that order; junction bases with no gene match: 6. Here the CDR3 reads CASRLGLAGRQYV. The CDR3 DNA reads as TGTGCCAGCAGACTGGGACTAGCGGGAAGACAGTACGTC.

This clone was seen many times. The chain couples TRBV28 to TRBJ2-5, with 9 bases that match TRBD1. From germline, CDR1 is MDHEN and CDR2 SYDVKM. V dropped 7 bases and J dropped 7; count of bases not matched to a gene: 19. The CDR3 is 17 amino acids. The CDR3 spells CASIDGWGDRARGTQYF. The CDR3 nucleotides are TGTGCCAGCATCGACGGCTGGGGGGACAGGGCAAGGGGGACCCAGTACTTC.

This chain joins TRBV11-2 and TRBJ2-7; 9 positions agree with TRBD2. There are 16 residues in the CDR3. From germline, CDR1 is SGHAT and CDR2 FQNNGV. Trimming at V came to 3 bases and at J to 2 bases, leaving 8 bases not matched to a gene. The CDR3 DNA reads TGTGCCAGCAGCTTGGTGGCTAGCGGGGAACCCTACGAGCAGTACTTC. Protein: CASSLVASGEPYEQYF.

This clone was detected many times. The CDR3 loop is CASINTPGHGDEKLFF. The CDR3 DNA reads as TGTGCCAGCATTAATACGCCGGGACACGGGGATGAAAAACTGTTTTTT. The chain combines TRBV6-1 with TRBJ1-4; TRBD1 is a possible D gene (6 bases). From germline, CDR1 is MNHNS and CDR2 SASEGT. The CDR3 has 16 amino acids. Deletions cut 7 bases from V and 6 bases from J, with 21 bases between.

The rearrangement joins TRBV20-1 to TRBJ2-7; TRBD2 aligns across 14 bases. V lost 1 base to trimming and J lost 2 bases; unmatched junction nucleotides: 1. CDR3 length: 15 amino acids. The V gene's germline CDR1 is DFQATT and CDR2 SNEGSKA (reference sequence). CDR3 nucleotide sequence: TGCAGTGCTAGAGGACTAGCGGGAGGGACCTACGAGCAGTACTTC. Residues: CSARGLAGGTYEQYF.

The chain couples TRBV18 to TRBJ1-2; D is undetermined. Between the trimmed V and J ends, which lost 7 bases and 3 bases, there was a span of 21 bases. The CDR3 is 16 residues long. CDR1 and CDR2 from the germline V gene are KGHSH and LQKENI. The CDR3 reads CASFHPGRSPDYGYTF. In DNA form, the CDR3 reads TGTGCCAGCTTCCACCCCGGCCGCTCCCCGGACTATGGCTACACCTTC.

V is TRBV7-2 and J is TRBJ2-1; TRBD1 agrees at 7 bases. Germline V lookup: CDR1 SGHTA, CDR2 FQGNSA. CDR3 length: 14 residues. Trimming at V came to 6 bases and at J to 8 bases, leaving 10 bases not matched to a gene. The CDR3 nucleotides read TGTGCCAGCAGATCTAGGACAGGCCCCTATGAGCAGTTCTTC. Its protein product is CASRSRTGPYEQFF.

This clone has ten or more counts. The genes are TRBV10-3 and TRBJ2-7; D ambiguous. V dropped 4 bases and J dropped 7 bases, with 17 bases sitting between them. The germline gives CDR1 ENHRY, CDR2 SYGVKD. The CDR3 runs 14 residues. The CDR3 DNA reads TGTGCCATCAGTGGTGGCGGACCGCTAGGAGAGCAGTACTTC. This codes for CAISGGGPLGEQYF.

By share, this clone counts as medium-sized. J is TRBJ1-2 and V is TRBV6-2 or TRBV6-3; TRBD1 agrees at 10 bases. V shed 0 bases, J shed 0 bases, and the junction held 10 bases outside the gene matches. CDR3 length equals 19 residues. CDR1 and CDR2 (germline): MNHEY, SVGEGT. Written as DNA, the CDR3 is TGTGCCAGCAGTTACTCGAGAGGGACAGGGGTTGGAGCTAACTATGGCTACACCTTC. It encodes CASSYSRGTGVGANYGYTF.

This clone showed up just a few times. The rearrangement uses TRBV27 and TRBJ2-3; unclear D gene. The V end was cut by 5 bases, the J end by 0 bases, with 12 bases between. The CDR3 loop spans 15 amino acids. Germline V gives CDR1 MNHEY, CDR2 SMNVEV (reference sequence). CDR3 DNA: TGTGCCAGCAGTGTAAAAGCCTCTAGCACAGATACGCAGTATTTT. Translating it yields CASSVKASSTDTQYF.

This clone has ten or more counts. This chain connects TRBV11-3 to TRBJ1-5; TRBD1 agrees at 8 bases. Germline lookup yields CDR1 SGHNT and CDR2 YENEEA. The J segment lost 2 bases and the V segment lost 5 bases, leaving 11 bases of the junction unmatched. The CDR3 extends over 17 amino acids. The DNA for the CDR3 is TGTGCCAGCAGCCGAAAAAGTTCGGACAGGGGCAATCAGCCCCAGCATTTT. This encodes CASSRKSSDRGNQPQHF.

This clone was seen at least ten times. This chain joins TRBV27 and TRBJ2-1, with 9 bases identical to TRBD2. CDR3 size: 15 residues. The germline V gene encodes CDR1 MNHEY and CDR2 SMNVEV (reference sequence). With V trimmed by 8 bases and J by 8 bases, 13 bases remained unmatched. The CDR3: CASGGAGGLRDEQFF. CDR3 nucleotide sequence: TGTGCCAGCGGGGGGGCGGGAGGGCTAAGGGATGAGCAGTTCTTC.

CDR3 sequence reads: CSARVRTGLGYTF. The DNA for the CDR3 is TGCAGTGCTAGAGTTAGGACAGGGTTAGGCTACACCTTC. This chain connects TRBV20-1 to TRBJ1-2, with 8 bases aligning to TRBD1. The CDR3 loop spans 13 amino acids. The J segment lost 8 bases and the V segment lost 1 base, leaving 6 bases of the junction unmatched. The germline V gene has CDR1 DFQATT and CDR2 SNEGSKA (reference sequence).

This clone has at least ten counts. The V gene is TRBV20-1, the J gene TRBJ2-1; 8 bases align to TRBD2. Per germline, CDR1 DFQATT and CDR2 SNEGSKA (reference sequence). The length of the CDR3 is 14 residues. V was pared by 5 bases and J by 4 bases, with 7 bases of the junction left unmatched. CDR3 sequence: CSARPVAGYNEQFF. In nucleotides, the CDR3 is TGCAGTGCTCGCCCGGTAGCGGGGTACAATGAGCAGTTCTTC.

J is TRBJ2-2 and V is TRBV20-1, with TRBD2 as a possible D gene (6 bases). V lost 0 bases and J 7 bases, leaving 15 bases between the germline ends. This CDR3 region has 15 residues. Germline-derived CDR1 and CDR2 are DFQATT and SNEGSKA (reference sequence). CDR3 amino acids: CSARDRTLAGGELFF. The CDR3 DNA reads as TGCAGTGCTAGAGATAGGACACTAGCAGGCGGGGAGCTGTTTTTT.

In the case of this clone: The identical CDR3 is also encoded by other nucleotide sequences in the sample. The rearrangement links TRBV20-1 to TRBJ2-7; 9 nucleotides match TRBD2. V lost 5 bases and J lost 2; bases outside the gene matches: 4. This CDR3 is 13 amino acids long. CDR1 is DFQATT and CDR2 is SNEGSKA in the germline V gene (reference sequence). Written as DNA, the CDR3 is TGCAGTGCTCTGACTAGCGGAGCCTACGAGCAGTACTTC. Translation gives CSALTSGAYEQYF.